These T cell receptor beta chains were read from a single sample in a study of control samples from healthy donors and cancer patients. Sequenced by immunoSEQ multiplex PCR; TCRdb stores in-frame clones only, minus some. This sample has about 180,000 clones; 90% to 95% occur once, and the top ten carry 1.4%. Sequencing was performed on blood. Receptors originate from a man between 25 and 39 years old in good health. CDR3s include the opening cysteine and the closing phenylalanine or tryptophan. A D gene is named only where the DNA matches it firmly. Clone size is stated in some rows and not others, as once, few, many or a class when expanded.

. . TRBJ2-5 TRBV7-2 CASSLSTLPGTRYF TGTGCCAGCAGCTTGAGTACTTTACCGGGGACCCGGTACTTC
. . TRBJ1-2 TRBV6-5 CASSNNYYGYTF TGTGCCAGCAGCAACAACTACTATGGCTACACCTTC
once TRBD2 TRBJ2-3 TRBV5-4 CASSGEGTSGSTDTQYF TGTGCCAGCAGCGGGGAGGGGACTAGCGGTAGCACAGATACGCAGTATTTT
. . TRBJ2-5 TRBV7-2 CASSLGVATSGTQYF TGTGCCAGCAGCTTAGGTGTAGCCACCTCGGGGACCCAGTACTTC
. . TRBJ1-2 TRBV21-1 CASSKARDRANYGYTF TGTGCCAGCAGCAAAGCGCGGGACAGGGCTAACTATGGCTACACCTTC
. . TRBJ2-7 TRBV3-1/TRBV3-2 CASSQDIGREYEQYF TGTGCCAGCAGCCAAGATATAGGCAGGGAATACGAGCAGTACTTC
. TRBD2 TRBJ2-7 TRBV28 CASSFRGGQQYF TGTGCCAGCAGTTTCCGGGGGGGGCAGCAGTACTTC
. TRBD1 TRBJ1-1 TRBV30 CAKGDRGSEAFF TGTGCCAAAGGGGACAGGGGCTCTGAAGCTTTCTTT
once . TRBJ2-7 TRBV5-6 CASRSHGGPFEQYF TGTGCCAGCAGGTCACATGGAGGTCCATTCGAGCAGTACTTC
. TRBD1 TRBJ2-2 TRBV18 CASSRTGVSGELFF TGTGCCAGCTCAAGGACAGGGGTGTCCGGGGAGCTGTTTTTT
. TRBD2 TRBJ2-2 TRBV6-5 CASSSSGMNTGELFF TGTGCCAGCAGTTCTAGCGGGATGAACACCGGGGAGCTGTTTTTT
. . TRBJ1-1 TRBV3-1/TRBV3-2 CASSPQGLGWSTEAFF TGTGCCAGCAGCCCGCAGGGATTAGGCTGGTCCACTGAAGCTTTCTTT
. . TRBJ2-7 TRBV29-1 CSVVGREVEQYF TGCAGCGTTGTCGGCAGGGAGGTCGAGCAGTACTTC
. . TRBJ1-2 TRBV7-2 CASSLGQGSGYTF TGTGCCAGCAGCTTAGGTCAGGGGTCAGGCTACACCTTC
. . TRBJ1-3 TRBV7-9 CASSFWTEISGNTIYF TGTGCCAGCAGCTTCTGGACGGAAATCTCTGGAAACACCATATATTTT
. TRBD1 TRBJ1-1 TRBV16 CASSRTTGGTEAFF TGTGCCAGCAGCCGTACTACAGGGGGAACTGAAGCTTTCTTT
. TRBD1 TRBJ2-1 TRBV7-3 CASSFFRDSNEQFF TGTGCCAGCAGCTTTTTCCGGGACAGCAATGAGCAGTTCTTC
. . TRBJ1-1 TRBV29-1 CSVLTASEAFF TGCAGCGTCCTAACGGCCTCTGAAGCTTTCTTT
. . TRBJ2-1 TRBV27 CASSRYNEQFF TGTGCCAGCAGCCGGTACAATGAGCAGTTCTTC
. . TRBJ2-1 TRBV6-2/TRBV6-3 CASSYPWAGEHEQFF TGTGCCAGCAGTTACCCCTGGGCAGGGGAACATGAGCAGTTCTTC
once . TRBJ2-2 TRBV10-1 CASRTPGADTGELFF TGCGCCAGCAGGACCCCCGGGGCCGACACCGGGGAGCTGTTTTTT
. . TRBJ2-5 TRBV6-2/TRBV6-3 CASSYSRGIPQETQYF TGTGCCAGCAGTTACTCTCGGGGGATACCCCAAGAGACCCAGTACTTC
. . TRBJ1-6 TRBV7-9 CASSFPNSPLHF TGTGCCAGCAGCTTCCCGAATTCACCCCTCCACTTT
. TRBD2 TRBJ2-1 TRBV5-1 CASSPEGLAGSSDEQFF TGCGCCAGCAGCCCCGAGGGACTAGCGGGGTCAAGTGATGAGCAGTTCTTC
few TRBD2 TRBJ2-1 TRBV5-1 CASTPRFGAGENNEQFF TGCGCCAGCACCCCCCGCTTTGGAGCGGGAGAAAACAATGAGCAGTTCTTC
. TRBD1 TRBJ2-2 TRBV7-6 CASRRDRVSTGELFF TGTGCCAGCAGGCGGGACAGGGTCTCCACCGGGGAGCTGTTTTTT
. TRBD1 TRBJ2-7 TRBV11-2 CASRPGQGGSYEQYF TGTGCCAGCAGGCCGGGACAGGGGGGGTCCTACGAGCAGTACTTC
. TRBD2 TRBJ2-1 TRBV27 CASNYGGAGEQFF TGTGCCAGCAATTACGGGGGGGCCGGTGAGCAGTTCTTC
. . TRBJ1-5 TRBV27 CASSFPGGGDHNQPQHF TGTGCCAGCAGTTTCCCCGGGGGGGGCGACCATAATCAGCCCCAGCATTTT
once . TRBJ1-5 TRBV27 CASSIQGYQPQHF TGTGCCTCTTCGATTCAGGGTTATCAGCCCCAGCATTTT
few . TRBJ2-3 TRBV3-1/TRBV3-2 CASSQGDTQYF TGTGCCAGCAGCCAGGGGGATACGCAGTATTTT
. . TRBJ1-5 TRBV2 CASMTDEGGVYQPQHF TGTGCCAGCATGACGGACGAGGGGGGGGTATATCAGCCCCAGCATTTT
. TRBD1 TRBJ2-7 TRBV9 CASSVGQGEWYEQYF TGTGCCAGCAGCGTAGGACAGGGGGAATGGTACGAGCAGTACTTC
. . TRBJ1-1 TRBV30 CAWSAGAEAFF TGTGCCTGGAGTGCAGGGGCTGAAGCTTTCTTT
. TRBD2 TRBJ2-7 TRBV4-2 CASSQDTSGGANPYEQYF TGTGCCAGCAGCCAAGATACTAGCGGGGGGGCCAACCCCTACGAGCAGTACTTC
. . TRBJ2-1 TRBV9 CASSVGGFGFYNEQFF TGTGCCAGCAGCGTTGGGGGATTCGGATTTTACAATGAGCAGTTCTTC
. . TRBJ2-5 TRBV10-1 CASSDAPSQETQYF TGCGCCAGCAGTGATGCCCCTTCCCAGGAGACCCAGTACTTC
. . TRBJ2-7 TRBV7-9 CASSPDTYEQYF TGTGCCAGCAGCCCTGACACCTACGAGCAGTACTTC
. . TRBJ1-2 TRBV27 CASKSQTGGSGGYTF TGTGCCAGCAAGTCACAGACGGGTGGATCTGGGGGCTACACCTTC
. TRBD1 TRBJ1-6 TRBV9 CASSVTSGQGDSPLHF TGTGCCAGCAGCGTCACTTCGGGACAGGGGGATTCACCCCTCCACTTT
once . TRBJ2-3 TRBV6-5 CASRRDPGDTQYF TGTGCCAGCAGACGGGACCCCGGGGATACGCAGTATTTT
. TRBD1 TRBJ1-1 TRBV5-4 CASSLQGAVTEAFF TGTGCCAGCAGCTTGCAGGGGGCGGTCACTGAAGCTTTCTTT
. TRBD1 TRBJ1-2 TRBV5-1 CASSFLTGNAGYTF TGCGCCAGCAGCTTTCTGACAGGGAATGCTGGCTACACCTTC
. . TRBJ2-5 TRBV5-1 CASSSDYLQETQYF TGCGCCAGCAGCTCGGACTACCTCCAAGAGACCCAGTACTTC
. . TRBJ2-3 TRBV12-3/TRBV12-4 CASRPQGVDTQYF TGTGCCAGCAGACCACAGGGAGTAGATACGCAGTATTTT